Included here is one T cell receptor beta chain sequence, with context. The antigen is not known. The data were taken from a study of T cell responses to AZD1222 COVID-19 vaccine. This CDR3 region has 14 residues. Trimming took 6 bases from V and 2 from J, leaving 17 bases between them. The germline V gene has CDR1 GTSNPN and CDR2 SVGIG (reference sequence). Overall study results and limits: Mostly white British, mostly female donors; authors suggested clonal diversity may be underestimated.

Repertoires were generated with immunoSEQ multiplex PCR, while TCRdb's copy carries only in-frame clones and drops some. The sample shows 70,000 to 80,000 clones, around three quarters of them seen only once. The input for sequencing was peripheral blood, taken 28 days after the second AZD1222 dose. The V and J genes are TRBV30 and TRBJ2-7; D may be TRBD2 (6 bases). This sequence was found in an adult who received the AZD1222 COVID-19 vaccine. This chain's CDR3 is CACMGLVGAYEQYF. Written as DNA, the CDR3 is TGTGCCTGCATGGGACTTGTGGGTGCCTACGAGCAGTACTTC. Supplemented by reference TRBV30 and TRBJ2-7, the full variable domain reads SQTIHQWPATLVQPVGSPLSLECTVEGTSNPNLYWYRQAAGRGLQLLFYSVGIGQISSEVPQNLSASRPQDRQFILSSKKLLLSDSGFYLCACMGLVGAYEQYFGPGTRLTVT.